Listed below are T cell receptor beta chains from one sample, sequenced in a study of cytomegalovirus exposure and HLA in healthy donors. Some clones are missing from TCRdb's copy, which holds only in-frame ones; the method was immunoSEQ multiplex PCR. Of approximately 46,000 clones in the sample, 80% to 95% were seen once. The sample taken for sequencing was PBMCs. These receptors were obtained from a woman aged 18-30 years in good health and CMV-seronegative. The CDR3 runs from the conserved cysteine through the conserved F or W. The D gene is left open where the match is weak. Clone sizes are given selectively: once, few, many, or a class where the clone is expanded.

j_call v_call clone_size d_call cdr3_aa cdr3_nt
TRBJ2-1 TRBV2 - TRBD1 CASSEAPGTGNVNEQFF TGTGCCAGCAGTGAAGCGCCCGGGACAGGGAATGTCAATGAGCAGTTCTTC
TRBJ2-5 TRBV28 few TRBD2 CASSPPAGGAETQYF TGTGCCAGCAGCCCCCCGGCGGGGGGTGCGGAGACCCAGTACTTC
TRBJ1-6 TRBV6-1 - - CASSEMEGAQNSPLHF TGTGCCAGCAGTGAAATGGAGGGAGCGCAAAATTCACCCCTCCACTTT
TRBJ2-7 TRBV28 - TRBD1 CASRSGQLYEQYF TGTGCCAGCCGCTCGGGACAGCTGTACGAGCAGTACTTC
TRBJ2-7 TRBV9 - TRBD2 CASSGVLTSGSFYEQYF TGTGCCAGCAGCGGCGTCCTGACTAGCGGGAGTTTTTACGAGCAGTACTTC
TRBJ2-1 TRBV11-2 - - CASSLDFGRGEQFF TGTGCCAGCAGCTTAGATTTTGGACGGGGTGAGCAGTTCTTC
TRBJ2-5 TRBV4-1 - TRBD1 CASSPIHGQGETQYF TGCGCCAGCAGCCCTATCCACGGACAGGGGGAGACCCAGTACTTC
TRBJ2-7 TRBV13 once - CASSKAAVGLISYEQYF TGTGCCAGCAGCAAAGCTGCCGTAGGACTGATCTCCTACGAGCAGTACTTC
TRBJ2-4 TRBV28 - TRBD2 CASTMGGFDKNIQYF TGTGCCAGCACCATGGGGGGGTTTGACAAAAACATTCAGTACTTC
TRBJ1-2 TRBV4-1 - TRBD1 CASSQGQGTNYGYTF TGCGCCAGCAGCCAAGGACAGGGGACTAACTATGGCTACACCTTC
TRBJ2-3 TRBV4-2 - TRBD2 CASTPTSGGSTDTQYF TGTGCCAGCACCCCGACTAGCGGGGGTAGCACAGATACGCAGTATTTT
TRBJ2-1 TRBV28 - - CASSLGVLALVGEQFF TGTGCCAGCAGTTTAGGCGTTCTAGCGCTAGTGGGTGAGCAGTTCTTC
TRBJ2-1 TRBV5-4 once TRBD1 CASGYPDRAYNEQFF TGTGCCAGCGGGTATCCGGACAGGGCGTACAATGAGCAGTTCTTC
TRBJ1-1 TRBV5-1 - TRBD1 CASSLDRGKNTEAFF TGCGCCAGCAGCTTGGACAGGGGAAAGAACACTGAAGCTTTCTTT
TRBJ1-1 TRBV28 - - CASSDTDTEAFF TGTGCCAGCAGTGACACGGACACTGAAGCTTTCTTT
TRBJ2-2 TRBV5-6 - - CASSLSGELFF TGTGCCAGCAGCTTGTCAGGGGAGCTGTTTTTT
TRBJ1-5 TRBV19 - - CASSSGYNQPQHF TGTGCCAGTAGTTCAGGCTATAATCAGCCCCAGCATTTT
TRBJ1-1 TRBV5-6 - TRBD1 CASSPRGLNTEAFF TGTGCCAGCAGCCCCAGGGGGCTGAACACTGAAGCTTTCTTT
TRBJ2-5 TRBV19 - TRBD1 CASSPTGGVETQYF TGTGCCAGTAGTCCCACAGGGGGCGTCGAGACCCAGTACTTC
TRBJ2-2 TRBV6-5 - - CASRRDTGELFF TGTGCCAGCAGGCGGGACACCGGGGAGCTGTTTTTT
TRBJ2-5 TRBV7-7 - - CASSPDEGSRTQYF TGTGCTAGCAGCCCGGACGAGGGAAGTCGGACCCAGTACTTC